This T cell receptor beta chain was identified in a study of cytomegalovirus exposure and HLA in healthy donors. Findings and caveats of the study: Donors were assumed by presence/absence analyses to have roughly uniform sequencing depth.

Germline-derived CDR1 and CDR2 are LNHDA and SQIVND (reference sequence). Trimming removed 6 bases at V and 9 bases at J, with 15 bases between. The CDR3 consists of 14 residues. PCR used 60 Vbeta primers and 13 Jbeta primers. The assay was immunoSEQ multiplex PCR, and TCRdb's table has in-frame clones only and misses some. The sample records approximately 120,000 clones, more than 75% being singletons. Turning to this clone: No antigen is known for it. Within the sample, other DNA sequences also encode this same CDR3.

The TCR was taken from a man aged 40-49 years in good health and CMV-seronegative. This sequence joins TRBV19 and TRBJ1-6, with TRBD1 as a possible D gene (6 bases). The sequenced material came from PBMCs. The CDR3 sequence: CASRRGAFGSPLHF. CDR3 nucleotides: TGTGCCAGTAGACGGGGGGCATTTGGTTCACCCCTCCACTTT.